This TCR beta chain was observed in a study of blood T cell repertoires in COVID-19. Across the study: Researchers got acute and convalescent COVID-19 samples from the United States, Italy and Spain. T cells, B-cell-depleted T cells, or PBMCs supplied cDNA or gDNA.

Enrolled during active infection, Seattle patients were then followed longitudinally. Per the authors' pipeline: Reference gene primer amplification in the assay estimated nucleated cell counts. TCRdb's table, derived via immunoSEQ multiplex PCR, lists solely in-frame clones and lacks some. The D gene and trimming were derived from the DNA, and the V and J assignments and clone size from that table. The sample includes fewer than 300,000 clones, about nine tenths of them seen just once. Germline CDR1 reads SGHVS; CDR2 reads FQNEAQ. Trimming pared 5 bases from V and 7 bases from J, leaving 9 bases between. The CDR3 has 13 residues.

The source material was peripheral blood. The rearrangement uses TRBV7-8 and TRBJ1-6, with D possibly matching TRBD1 (6 bases). The sequence was collected from a woman in her 30s with COVID-19, enrolled during active disease. CDR3 in amino acids: CASSNTGNSPLHF. The CDR3 bases are TGTGCCAGCAGCAACACAGGGAATTCACCCCTCCACTTT.